Below, 25 T cell receptor beta chains from the same sample are listed, as sequenced in a study of cytomegalovirus exposure and HLA in healthy donors. The PCR employed 60 Vbeta primers together with 13 Jbeta primers. Clones were read by immunoSEQ multiplex PCR, and TCRdb kept only the in-frame ones, dropping some. The sample carries about 120,000 clones, 79% recorded once. Sequencing was carried out using PBMCs. The receptors were sampled from a man aged 25 to 40 in good health and CMV-seropositive.

The V call is TRBV27, the J call TRBJ1-5; 9 bases are a match to TRBD1. CDR3 length equals 15 residues. Trimming took 0 bases from V and 6 from J; bases not matched to a gene: 3. CDR1 and CDR2 (germline): MNHEY, SMNVEV (reference sequence). The CDR3 DNA follows: TGTGCCAGCAGTTTATCGGGACAGGGTCCTCAGCCCCAGCATTTT. This codes for CASSLSGQGPQPQHF.

The chain combines TRBV6-5 with TRBJ1-2; 7 bases line up with TRBD1. The germline CDR1 and CDR2 sequences are MNHEY and SVGAGI. Trimming removed 6 bases from V and 4 bases from J; junction bases left unmatched: 11. The CDR3 is 15 residues long. The CDR3 DNA sequence: TGTGCCAGCAGCCCTAGTTTAGGGGGCACCTATGGCTACACCTTC. Amino acids: CASSPSLGGTYGYTF.

The chain uses TRBV11-3 and TRBJ2-5; 10 bases agree with TRBD1. This CDR3 is built from 19 residues. The germline CDR1 and CDR2 sequences are SGHNT and YENEEA. V gave up 1 base and J gave up 4 bases; unmatched junction bases: 15. Written as DNA, the CDR3 is TGTGCCAGCAGCTTAGGAACGCCCTGGGGACAGGGGACTGGAGAGACCCAGTACTTC. This sequence encodes CASSLGTPWGQGTGETQYF.

Notes on this clone: One junction end does not reproduce the germline sequence, and a read error may be involved. The V and J genes are TRBV7-9 and TRBJ1-6; a possible D gene is TRBD1 (6 bases). Germline-derived CDR1 and CDR2 are SEHNR and FQNEAQ (reference sequence). The CDR3 covers 15 residues. CDR3 loop: CSSSLGQSYNSPLHF. CDR3 in DNA: TGTTCCAGCAGCTTAGGACAGAGCTATAATTCACCCCTCCACTTT.

This chain uses TRBV6-1 with TRBJ1-2; D is uncertain. Trimming stripped 2 bases from V and 4 bases from J, with 17 bases between. The CDR3 runs 16 residues. Germline CDR1 reads MNHNS; CDR2 reads SASEGT. CDR3 amino acids: CASSEFLAGPGYGYTF. DNA for the CDR3: TGTGCCAGCAGTGAATTTTTGGCAGGCCCCGGCTATGGCTACACCTTC.

The chain recombines TRBV18 with TRBJ2-5; 9 positions match TRBD1. The CDR3 is made up of 18 amino acids. CDR1 KGHSH and CDR2 LQKENI come from the germline V gene. V lost 2 bases, J lost 5 bases, and 15 bases stayed unmatched. CDR3 protein: CASSPTPGQGLSGETQYF. CDR3 coding DNA: TGTGCCAGCTCACCAACTCCGGGACAGGGATTGTCGGGTGAGACCCAGTACTTC.

V is TRBV5-1 and J is TRBJ1-1, with 9 bases aligning to TRBD1. This CDR3 has 14 amino acids. The trim removed 4 bases at V and 5 bases at J, leaving 6 bases unmatched. Germline V gene sequence: CDR1 SGHRS, CDR2 YFSETQ. CDR3 sequence reads: CASSTMDRGTEAFF. In nucleotides, the CDR3 is TGCGCCAGCAGCACAATGGACAGGGGAACTGAAGCTTTCTTT.

The table lists this clone with a few counts. The chain combines TRBV6-5 with TRBJ2-7; D is possibly TRBD2 (6 bases). V was clipped by 7 bases and J by 5 bases, with 12 bases between them. This CDR3 contains 12 residues. Germline V CDR1 and CDR2: MNHEY, SVGAGI. CDR3 protein: CASMAGLDEQYF. The DNA of the CDR3 is TGTGCCAGCATGGCGGGATTAGACGAGCAGTACTTC.

This clone was picked up one time. V is TRBV9 and J is TRBJ2-3; 13 nucleotides align to TRBD2. This CDR3 spans 17 amino acids. CDR1 and CDR2 from the germline V gene are SGDLS and YYNGEE. V shed 0 bases and J 1 base; nucleotides not matched to a gene: 2. The CDR3 loop is CASSVGTSGSGTDTQYF. DNA of the CDR3: TGTGCCAGCAGCGTAGGGACTAGCGGGAGCGGCACAGATACGCAGTATTTT. The variable domain in full, with the rest retrieved from reference TRBV9 and TRBJ2-3, is DSGVTQTPKHLITATGQRVTLRCSPRSGDLSVYWYQQSLDQGLQFLIQYYNGEERAKGNILERFSAQQFPDLHSELNLSSLELGDSALYFCASSVGTSGSGTDTQYFGPGTRLTVL.

This chain links TRBV20-1 with TRBJ1-3; unclear D gene. V gave up 1 base and J gave up 7 bases, with 5 bases separating them. The CDR3 has 11 amino acids. CDR1 is DFQATT, CDR2 SNEGSKA, per germline (reference sequence). This chain's CDR3 is CSARVENTIYF. In nucleotides, the CDR3 is TGCAGTGCTAGAGTGGAGAACACCATATATTTT.

V gene TRBV9 combines with J gene TRBJ2-7; no definite D call. The CDR3 is made up of 13 amino acids. Germline V gene sequence: CDR1 SGDLS, CDR2 YYNGEE. V was pared by 3 bases and J by 3 bases, with 10 bases between. DNA of the CDR3: TGTGCCAGCAGCGCTACAGTGGGCTACGAGCAGTACTTC. This sequence encodes CASSATVGYEQYF.

The V call is TRBV5-4, the J call TRBJ1-1, with D unresolved. The CDR3 spans 14 residues. Trimming shortened V by 4 bases and J by 4 bases, and 14 bases separated the two germline ends. CDR1 is SGHNT and CDR2 is YYREEE in the germline V gene (reference sequence). The chain's CDR3 is CASSASGWGTEAFF. The CDR3 DNA reads TGTGCCAGCAGCGCTTCGGGGTGGGGCACTGAAGCTTTCTTT.

The CDR3 region is CASSQGTGYSYEQYF. The DNA of the CDR3 is TGTGCCAGCAGCCAGGGGACAGGTTACTCCTACGAGCAGTACTTC. V gene TRBV4-2 combines with J gene TRBJ2-5, with 8 bases identical to TRBD1. The DNA end is more similar to TRBJ2-7, so the J call may be wrong. The CDR3 has 15 residues. Germline CDR1 and CDR2: LGHNA and YNFKEQ.

Remarks on this clone: A read error may produce the germline difference seen at one junction end. V and J are TRBV29-1 and TRBJ1-2; no definite D call. The CDR3 has 13 amino acids. The germline gives CDR1 SQVTM, CDR2 ANQGSEA. The CDR3: CSVEVGVPYSYTF. The CDR3 DNA follows: TGCAGCGTTGAAGTCGGGGTACCCTATAGCTACACCTTC.

V and J are TRBV4-3 and TRBJ1-1; D unclear. The CDR3 runs to 14 residues. Trimming removed 2 bases from V and 0 bases from J, with 7 bases in between. Germline V lookup: CDR1 LGHNA, CDR2 YSLEER. The CDR3 loop is CASSQNRVNTEAFF. In DNA, the CDR3 is TGCGCCAGCAGCCAAAACAGAGTGAACACTGAAGCTTTCTTT.

J is TRBJ2-3 and V is TRBV9; the D gene is possibly TRBD2 (5 bases). This CDR3 comprises 13 residues. The V end lost 5 bases, the J end lost 1 base, and 8 bases lay between the germline ends. Germline V gene data show CDR1 as SGDLS and CDR2 as YYNGEE. CDR3 loop: CASRAGGTDTQYF. DNA for the CDR3: TGTGCCAGCAGGGCGGGTGGCACAGATACGCAGTATTTT.

V is TRBV6-5 and J is TRBJ2-3, with a weak D call TRBD1 (5 bases). This CDR3 has 13 residues. Trimming cost V 3 bases and J 9 bases, with 13 bases left between them. Germline lookup yields CDR1 MNHEY and CDR2 SVGAGI. The CDR3 spells CASSYYDRGTQYF. The CDR3 DNA reads as TGTGCCAGCAGTTATTATGACAGAGGAACGCAGTATTTT.

This chain links TRBV28 with TRBJ1-4; TRBD1 is a possible D gene (6 bases). V gave up 7 bases and J gave up 1 base, with 13 bases separating them. The CDR3 runs to 15 residues. Germline-derived CDR1 and CDR2 are MDHEN and SYDVKM. The CDR3 loop reads CASIPEGVTNEKLFF. CDR3 in DNA: TGTGCCAGCATTCCCGAGGGGGTAACTAATGAAAAACTGTTTTTT.

In its sample, this clone was seen once. This chain links TRBV10-3 with TRBJ1-1; no definite D call. Trimming shortened V by 6 bases and J by 3 bases, and 11 bases separated the two germline ends. Germline CDR1 reads ENHRY; CDR2 reads SYGVKD. The CDR3 has 13 amino acids. Here the CDR3 DNA reads TGTGCCATCAGGGGAGGGATGGACACTGAAGCTTTCTTT. This gives the protein CAIRGGMDTEAFF.

The J gene is TRBJ1-1, the V gene TRBV27, with a possible D match to TRBD1 (5 bases). In germline, CDR1 is MNHEY, CDR2 SMNVEV (reference sequence). The CDR3 loop spans 13 amino acids. V was cut by 5 bases and J by 1 base, with 8 bases left in between. DNA for the CDR3: TGTGCCAGCAGTATGACAGCGAACACTGAAGCTTTCTTT. This gives the protein CASSMTANTEAFF.

The chain recombines TRBV5-5 with TRBJ2-7; the match to TRBD2 covers 8 bases. Germline V CDR1 and CDR2: SGHKS, YYEKEE (reference sequence). The V segment lost 4 bases and the J segment 4 bases; nucleotides outside the gene matches: 7. This CDR3 spans 14 amino acids. The CDR3 DNA sequence: TGTGCCAGCAGCCCCCCGGGAGGGATATACGAGCAGTACTTC. It codes for CASSPPGGIYEQYF.

The CDR3: CASSERSDTQYF. CDR3 in DNA: TGTGCCAGCAGCGAGCGGAGTGATACGCAGTATTTT. The chain recombines TRBV9 with TRBJ2-3, with a tentative D call TRBD2 (5 bases). Germline V gene lookup returns CDR1 SGDLS and CDR2 YYNGEE. The length of the CDR3 is 12 residues. Trimming took 3 bases from V and 6 from J, leaving 8 bases between them.

This chain connects TRBV4-2 to TRBJ2-1; a possible D gene is TRBD2 (6 bases). CDR1 LGHNA and CDR2 YNFKEQ come from the germline V gene. V lost 4 bases to trimming and J lost 5 bases, with 12 bases between them. This CDR3 has 14 residues. The CDR3 nucleotides are TGTGCCAGCAGCCTCCGGGGGAAGGACAATGAGCAGTTCTTC. Translation: CASSLRGKDNEQFF.

J is TRBJ2-3 and V is TRBV28, with 7 bases aligning to TRBD2. This CDR3 has 14 amino acids. V lost 1 base to trimming and J lost 7 bases; unmatched junction nucleotides: 5. Germline V gene sequence: CDR1 MDHEN, CDR2 SYDVKM. Here the CDR3 reads CASSLSSGGNTQYF. The CDR3 DNA sequence: TGTGCCAGCAGTTTATCTAGCGGAGGGAATACGCAGTATTTT.

In regard to this clone: The same CDR3 is also encoded by other DNA sequences in this sample. The chain recombines TRBV5-4 with TRBJ2-7; 8 nucleotides match TRBD1. Trimming cost V 0 bases and J 4 bases; bases outside gene matches: 0. The CDR3 is 13 residues long. Germline CDR1 reads SGHNT; CDR2 reads YYREEE (reference sequence). CDR3 nucleotide sequence: TGTGCCAGCAGCTTGGACAGGGGGTACGAGCAGTACTTC. Its protein product is CASSLDRGYEQYF. The entire variable domain, with the rest obtained from reference TRBV5-4 and TRBJ2-7, is as follows: ETGVTQSPTHLIKTRGQQVTLRCSSQSGHNTVSWYQQALGQGPQFIFQYYREEENGRGNFPPRFSGLQFPNYSSELNVNALELDDSALYLCASSLDRGYEQYFGPGTRLTVT.